This passage covers 32 T cell receptor beta chains from one sample sequenced in a study of OX40 agonist ivuxolimab in advanced cancers. Method: immunoSEQ multiplex PCR; TCRdb's copy keeps in-frame clones and lacks some. This table holds about 64,000 clones, roughly 84% found once. Sequenced material: CD4+ or CD8+ T cells sorted from blood, taken in a trial of the OX40 agonist ivuxolimab. The receptors were sampled from an adult with an advanced solid tumor such as melanoma, head and neck, liver or kidney cancer.

CDR3 DNA sequence: TGCGCCAGCAGCTGGGACGGAGGGGGCAATCAGCCCCAGCATTTT. It specifies CASSWDGGGNQPQHF. The chain uses TRBV5-1 and TRBJ1-5; TRBD1 might be the D (5 bases). Between the trimmed V and J ends, which lost 3 bases and 2 bases, there was a span of 12 bases. The CDR3 length is 15 residues. The germline gives CDR1 SGHRS, CDR2 YFSETQ.

J is TRBJ2-2 and V is TRBV18; 9 bases line up with TRBD1. Germline V lookup: CDR1 KGHSH, CDR2 LQKENI. The V gene end was trimmed by 6 bases and the J gene end by 1 base; junction bases not matched to a gene: 3. This CDR3 region has 15 residues. CDR3 sequence: CASSRTGENTGELFF. The DNA for the CDR3 is TGTGCCAGCTCCCGGACAGGGGAGAACACCGGGGAGCTGTTTTTT.

The chain links TRBV19 to TRBJ1-2, with a weak D call TRBD1 (6 bases). Germline V lookup: CDR1 LNHDA, CDR2 SQIVND (reference sequence). Trimming removed 5 bases from V and 5 bases from J, with 9 bases in between. The CDR3 spans 12 residues. The CDR3 DNA is TGTGCCAGTAGTGCACAGGGATATGGCTACACCTTC. It translates to CASSAQGYGYTF.

The chain recombines TRBV9 with TRBJ1-2; a weak D match, TRBD1 (6 bases). This CDR3 comprises 15 residues. The V gene lost 5 bases and the J gene lost 3 bases, with 17 bases spanning the gap. Looked up from germline, CDR1 is SGDLS and CDR2 is YYNGEE. The CDR3 DNA reads TGTGCCAGCAGTCAGGGCGGGGGGCGAGACTATGGCTACACCTTC. Its protein is CASSQGGGRDYGYTF.

The CDR3 spells CASRSEGRYNEKLFF. The CDR3 coding sequence is TGTGCCAGCAGATCAGAGGGCAGATATAATGAAAAACTGTTTTTT. The chain combines TRBV11-2 with TRBJ1-4; D is uncertain. Germline V lookup: CDR1 SGHAT, CDR2 FQNNGV. This CDR3 has 15 residues. The V gene lost 6 bases and the J gene lost 4 bases, with 15 bases spanning the gap.

The V call is TRBV30, the J call TRBJ2-1; unclear D gene. V dropped 2 bases and J dropped 2 bases, with 10 bases sitting between them. This CDR3 region has 14 residues. CDR1 and CDR2 from the germline V gene are GTSNPN and SVGIG (reference sequence). CDR3 in DNA: TGTGCCTGGAGTACGGAAAGGGCCTACAATGAGCAGTTCTTC. Encoded protein: CAWSTERAYNEQFF.

The chain uses TRBV12-2 and TRBJ1-1; TRBD1, the D gene given by the table, was not confirmed from the DNA. TRBV12-2 is listed as a pseudogene. The CDR3 is 16 amino acids. CDR3 amino acids: CASRLLADRQNTEAFF. The DNA of the CDR3 is TGTGCAAGTCGCTTACTAGCAGACAGGCAGAACACTGAAGCTTTCTTT.

This chain links TRBV6-6 with TRBJ1-1; D not certain. The CDR3 covers 13 residues. The V end was cut by 2 bases, the J end by 2 bases, with 6 bases between. Germline loops: CDR1 MNHNY, CDR2 SVGAGI (reference sequence). This CDR3 is CASSYGPNTEAFF. The CDR3 DNA is TGTGCCAGCAGTTACGGGCCTAACACTGAAGCTTTCTTT.

The CDR3: CASSFSRDTEAFF. CDR3 nucleotides: TGTGCCAGCAGCTTCTCCAGGGACACTGAAGCTTTCTTT. The genes are TRBV7-2 and TRBJ1-1, with D possibly being TRBD1 (5 bases). CDR1 SGHTA and CDR2 FQGNSA come from the germline V gene. This CDR3 is 13 amino acids long. Trimming pared 3 bases from V and 3 bases from J, leaving 8 bases between.

The chain combines TRBV6-1 with TRBJ1-5; TRBD1 agrees at 7 bases. The CDR3 loop spans 15 amino acids. V shed 5 bases and J 4 bases; nucleotides not matched to a gene: 8. CDR1 MNHNS and CDR2 SASEGT come from the germline V gene. CDR3 residues: CASSMHGTDNQPQHF. CDR3 sequence (DNA): TGTGCCAGCAGTATGCACGGGACAGATAATCAGCCCCAGCATTTT.

V gene TRBV19 combines with J gene TRBJ1-2, with TRBD1 matching 9 bases. This CDR3 spans 14 amino acids. Trimming removed 7 bases from V and 8 bases from J; junction bases left unmatched: 11. Germline V gene lookup returns CDR1 LNHDA and CDR2 SQIVND (reference sequence). CDR3 residues: CASIGIRQGDGYTF. CDR3 DNA sequence: TGTGCCAGTATTGGGATCCGACAGGGGGACGGCTACACCTTC.

The chain combines TRBV28 with TRBJ2-7, with 11 bases fitting TRBD1. Germline CDR1 MDHEN, CDR2 SYDVKM. The junction had 6 bases not matched to a gene; V was cut back by 8 bases and J by 6 bases. The CDR3 loop spans 13 amino acids. CDR3 bases: TGTGCCAGCGAACCGGGACAGGGGGGCGAGCAGTACTTC. Translating gives CASEPGQGGEQYF.

The chain links TRBV7-2 to TRBJ2-7; tentatively, D is TRBD1 or TRBD2 (5 bases each). The CDR3 has 11 residues. Trimming took off 8 bases at V and 0 bases at J, with 5 bases between the two ends. Germline V gene sequence: CDR1 SGHTA, CDR2 FQGNSA. The CDR3 DNA reads TGTGCCAGCGGGACCTCCTACGAGCAGTACTTC. Its translation: CASGTSYEQYF.

A single count supports this clone. The chain links TRBV27 to TRBJ1-2; D is undetermined. Germline CDR1 is MNHEY and CDR2 is SMNVEV (reference sequence). The germline V and J ends were trimmed by 6 bases and 5 bases, with 16 bases remaining between them. This CDR3 is 14 amino acids long. The chain's CDR3 is CASSPGVRFYGYTF. The CDR3 nucleotides read TGTGCCAGCAGCCCCGGGGTCCGCTTTTATGGCTACACCTTC.

This chain joins TRBV9 and TRBJ1-1; 9 bases are a match to TRBD1. Germline V gives CDR1 SGDLS, CDR2 YYNGEE. V lost 4 bases to trimming and J lost 3 bases; unmatched junction nucleotides: 4. This CDR3 is built from 14 residues. The CDR3: CASSPTGGHTEAFF. As DNA, the CDR3 is TGTGCCAGCAGCCCCACAGGGGGCCACACTGAAGCTTTCTTT. Looking up the rest from reference TRBV9 and TRBJ1-1 gives the full variable domain: DSGVTQTPKHLITATGQRVTLRCSPRSGDLSVYWYQQSLDQGLQFLIQYYNGEERAKGNILERFSAQQFPDLHSELNLSSLELGDSALYFCASSPTGGHTEAFFGQGTRLTVV.

This chain connects TRBV10-3 to TRBJ2-3; TRBD2 matches 12 bases. This CDR3 spans 15 amino acids. Per germline, CDR1 ENHRY and CDR2 SYGVKD. Trimming cost V 11 bases and J 6 bases; bases outside gene matches: 12. The CDR3 DNA sequence: TGTGCCGTTCAAGCCGGGACTAGCGGGTCCGATACGCAGTATTTT. Translation: CAVQAGTSGSDTQYF.

This chain connects TRBV15 to TRBJ1-3; unclear D gene. The V gene's germline CDR1 is LNHNV and CDR2 YYDKDF (reference sequence). The CDR3 extends over 13 amino acids. V gave up 8 bases and J gave up 2 bases, with 10 bases separating them. CDR3 coding DNA: TGTGCCACCGGGCTCGGGGCTGGAAACACCATATATTTT. Translated: CATGLGAGNTIYF.

This CDR3 is CATRTAQANYGYTF. The CDR3 DNA is TGTGCCACACGCACAGCCCAGGCTAACTATGGCTACACCTTC. The genes are TRBV28 and TRBJ1-2; D unclear. V shed 10 bases and J shed 0 bases, with 15 bases lying between them. The V gene's germline CDR1 is MDHEN and CDR2 SYDVKM. The CDR3 is 14 amino acids.

The V gene is TRBV5-6, the J gene TRBJ1-1; TRBD1 matches at 8 bases. There are 16 residues in the CDR3. The germline CDR1 and CDR2 sequences are SGHDT and YYEEEE. With 4 bases clipped from V and 3 bases from J, the junction kept 11 bases outside the gene matches. DNA of the CDR3: TGTGCCAGCAGCCTCCGGACAGGGAGTGGGGACACTGAAGCTTTCTTT. It encodes CASSLRTGSGDTEAFF.

The chain has TRBV7-2 and TRBJ1-1; D remains ambiguous. Germline V gene sequence: CDR1 SGHTA, CDR2 FQGNSA. CDR3 length: 17 amino acids. Trimming stripped 1 base from V and 0 bases from J, with 15 bases between. CDR3 nucleotides: TGTGCCAGCAGCTTAGTAGGCCCCACGGAATTGAACACTGAAGCTTTCTTT. Protein: CASSLVGPTELNTEAFF.

In this sample, this clone turned up once. The chain links TRBV4-1 to TRBJ1-5; D is unresolved. CDR1 is MGHRA and CDR2 is YSYEKL in the germline V gene. V lost 0 bases, J lost 2 bases, and 8 bases lay in between. The CDR3 length is 15 residues. CDR3 coding DNA: TGCGCCAGCAGCCAAGAACCTGTAGGCAATCAGCCCCAGCATTTT. It is translated as CASSQEPVGNQPQHF.

The chain employs TRBV5-4 and TRBJ2-3; D not resolved. The CDR3 has 16 residues. Germline assignment: CDR1 SGHNT and CDR2 YYREEE (reference sequence). Between the trimmed V and J ends, which lost 0 bases and 0 bases, there was a span of 11 bases. The CDR3 bases are TGTGCCAGCAGCTTGGAACTCGGGCGTAGCACAGATACGCAGTATTTT. It specifies CASSLELGRSTDTQYF.

This chain uses TRBV11-2 with TRBJ2-4, with D perhaps being TRBD1 or TRBD2 (6 bases each). Trimming shortened V by 5 bases and J by 8 bases, and 19 bases separated the two germline ends. CDR1 SGHAT and CDR2 FQNNGV come from the germline V gene. This CDR3 spans 15 amino acids. The CDR3 sequence: CASSRRDRGIYIQYF. In DNA form, the CDR3 reads TGTGCCAGCAGCCGGCGGGATAGGGGGATATACATTCAGTACTTC.

The chain carries TRBV18 and TRBJ2-5; D might be TRBD2 (5 bases). The CDR3 has 14 amino acids. V was shortened by 6 bases and J by 5 bases, with 16 bases between the two germline ends. Germline CDR1 and CDR2: KGHSH and LQKENI. CDR3 amino acids: CASSSLEAQETQYF. The CDR3 bases are TGTGCCAGCTCTTCCTTGGAGGCCCAGGAGACCCAGTACTTC.

The gene calls are TRBV19 and TRBJ2-7; 9 nucleotides match TRBD1. The CDR3 covers 13 residues. Germline values: CDR1 LNHDA, CDR2 SQIVND (reference sequence). Trimming took 4 bases from V and 3 from J; bases not matched to a gene: 1. CDR3 amino acids: CASSTGQGYEQYF. CDR3 bases: TGTGCCAGTAGTACGGGACAGGGCTACGAGCAGTACTTC.

The CDR3 sequence: CASSVGRGRGTQYF. In DNA form, the CDR3 reads TGTGCCAGCAGTGTCGGCAGGGGAAGGGGGACCCAGTACTTC. The V gene is TRBV2, the J gene TRBJ2-5; maybe TRBD1 (6 bases). The CDR3 is 14 residues long. The germline CDR1 and CDR2 sequences are SNHLY and FYNNEI. Between the trimmed V and J ends, which lost 4 bases and 7 bases, there was a span of 16 bases.

This chain links TRBV4-1 with TRBJ1-2, with 11 bases aligning to TRBD1. Germline values: CDR1 MGHRA, CDR2 YSYEKL. This CDR3 comprises 15 residues. V shed 0 bases and J 6 bases; nucleotides not matched to a gene: 3. The CDR3 loop is CASSQERGQGDGYTF. The CDR3, as DNA: TGCGCCAGCAGCCAAGAACGGGGACAGGGGGATGGCTACACCTTC.

This clone was counted once. This chain uses TRBV2 with TRBJ2-1; 8 bases fit TRBD2. Germline trimming cut 5 bases from V and 6 bases from J; bases unmatched to any gene: 6. CDR3 length: 14 amino acids. Germline CDR1 SNHLY, CDR2 FYNNEI. CDR3 coding DNA: TGTGCCAGCAGTCTTCAGCGGGAGCGCAATGAGCAGTTCTTC. It specifies CASSLQRERNEQFF. Using reference TRBV2 and TRBJ2-1 for the parts outside the CDR3, the full variable domain is EPEVTQTPSHQVTQMGQEVILRCVPISNHLYFYWYRQILGQKVEFLVSFYNNEISEKSEIFDDQFSVERPDGSNFTLKIRSTKLEDSAMYFCASSLQRERNEQFFGPGTRLTVL.

CDR3 nucleotide sequence: TGTGCCAGCAGCTTGGGGTTGGCGGTCGGGGGAGAGCAGTTCTTC. Translation: CASSLGLAVGGEQFF. The genes are TRBV7-2 and TRBJ2-1; a possible D gene is TRBD2 (6 bases). CDR1 is SGHTA and CDR2 is FQGNSA in the germline V gene. This CDR3 contains 15 residues. V lost 3 bases and J lost 10, with 19 bases in between.

CDR3 nucleotide sequence: TGCGCCAGCAGTGATTATTCTGGCGGGCAACAAGAGACCCAGTACTTC. Protein: CASSDYSGGQQETQYF. This chain links TRBV10-1 with TRBJ2-5; perhaps TRBD2 as D (5 bases). Trimming took 3 bases from V and 2 from J, leaving 16 bases between them. The CDR3 consists of 16 residues. From germline, CDR1 is WNHNN and CDR2 SYGVQD (reference sequence).

The chain links TRBV4-1 to TRBJ1-5; D not resolved. Germline values: CDR1 MGHRA, CDR2 YSYEKL. The CDR3 totals 17 residues. Deletions cut 4 bases from V and 2 bases from J, with 18 bases between. In nucleotides, the CDR3 is TGCGCCAGCAGCCCGGAGACCCCACAACTCCGCAATCAGCCCCAGCATTTT. The encoded protein is CASSPETPQLRNQPQHF.

The J gene is TRBJ1-2, the V gene TRBV7-9; tentatively, D is TRBD1 (5 bases). The length of the CDR3 is 12 residues. V lost 7 bases to trimming and J lost 7 bases, with 13 bases between them. From germline, CDR1 is SEHNR and CDR2 FQNEAQ (reference sequence). Written as DNA, the CDR3 is TGTGCCAGCACTGGGGACGGCGGTGGCTACACCTTC. As protein: CASTGDGGGYTF. The full variable domain, in which reference TRBV7-9 and TRBJ1-2 provide the parts outside the CDR3, is DTGVSQNPRHKITKRGQNVTFRCDPISEHNRLYWYRQTLGQGPEFLTYFQNEAQLEKSRLLSDRFSAERPKGSFSTLEIQRTEQGDSAMYLCASTGDGGGYTFGSGTRLTVV.